One sample yielded the 3 T cell receptor beta chains listed below, sequenced in a study of low-dose radiotherapy and immunotherapy resistance in tumors. Alpha- and beta-chain coverage of first-strand cDNA came from TRAV- and TRBV-specific primers. Amplification, which lasted 15 to 20 PCR cycles, used a constant-region primer and V-primer adapter to amplify TCRs. Each CDR3 protein is one row after TCRdb ran MiXCR on the reads. The table lists tens of thousands of distinct CDR3 sequences, 9.4% of them singletons, with approximately 0.98% in the top ten. The time point is: before trial treatment. This sample comprised PBMCs, obtained before treatment. The receptors here all came from a male donor with prostate cancer.

This clonotype came up a few times. This chain's CDR3 is CASSLRDGGYYEQYF. DNA for the CDR3: TGTGCCAGCAGTCTCCGGGACGGTGGCTACTACGAGCAGTACTTC. The chain carries TRBV27 and TRBJ2-7; D tentatively fits TRBD1 or TRBD2 (5 bases each). V lost 5 bases and J 3 bases, leaving 17 bases between the germline ends. The CDR3 consists of 15 residues. CDR1 is MNHEY, CDR2 SMNVEV, per germline (reference sequence).

This clonotype came up many times. The V and J genes are TRBV5-1 and TRBJ2-7, with 10 bases aligning to TRBD2. This CDR3 contains 17 residues. Per germline, CDR1 SGHRS and CDR2 YFSETQ. With V trimmed by 0 bases and J by 6 bases, 12 bases remained unmatched. The CDR3 bases are TGCGCCAGCAGCTTGGAATCCCCTGCTAGCGGGAGTGGCGAGCAGTACTTC. This sequence encodes CASSLESPASGSGEQYF.

This clonotype was picked up a small number of times. Since a much larger clone is just one base distant, this may be a read error. V gene TRBV30 combines with J gene TRBJ1-5; a possible D gene is TRBD1 (6 bases). The germline V gene encodes CDR1 GTSNPN and CDR2 SVGIG (reference sequence). CDR3 length: 13 residues. The V end was cut by 1 base, the J end by 2 bases, with 6 bases between. CDR3 nucleotide sequence: TGTGCCTGGAGTGACAGGGGCAATCAGCCCCAGCATTTT. Encoded protein: CAWSDRGNQPQHF.